The clone carrying this TCR beta chain was counted a single time. Its antigen is unidentified. These data come from a study of T cells in localized non-small cell lung cancer. Study results and limitations: Adjacent lung was found to contain a median approximately 60 of the top 100 tumor clones. Of the tissues analyzed, uninvolved adjacent lung showed maximal T cell clonality, greater than tumor. Heterogeneity remains possible because sequencing was limited to only one tumor region. The study linked higher blood T cell density to longer overall survival.

Method: immunoSEQ multiplex PCR; TCRdb's copy keeps in-frame clones and lacks some. The table lists 25,000 to 35,000 clones, approximately 90% of them singletons. This CDR3 contains 19 residues. V was trimmed by 4 bases and J by 5 bases, leaving 29 bases between them. Germline CDR1 is SGHAT and CDR2 is FQNNGV. The sample consisted of peripheral blood, taken before any cancer treatment. The clonotype was recovered from a woman between 35 and 75 years old with stage I lung adenocarcinoma. This rearrangement joins TRBV11-2 to TRBJ1-1; perhaps TRBD1 as D (5 bases). In DNA form, the CDR3 reads TGTGCCAGCAGCTCAGGACACGTTTTGGGGGAGAGTGGGAGGACTGAAGCTTTCTTT. It yields the protein CASSSGHVLGESGRTEAFF.